A single TCR beta chain is shown here with its context. What antigen it recognizes has not been identified. No base quality values were provided; no much bigger clone lies one nucleotide off. Collaborating institutions collected whole blood in K2EDTA tubes following their own protocols. For TCRbeta analysis, collaborator samples were shipped as frozen whole blood, as isolated PBMCs, or as DNA extracted from either sample type. These data come from a study of blood T cell repertoires in COVID-19 (dated by TCRdb to the early 2020s). Regarding the study in general: Collaborator samples came from the United States, Italy and Spain and covered acute and convalescent phases of COVID-19. Where available, HLA class I and class II types were taken from metadata supplied by the sample provider and were not determined by assay-based typing. Samples came from the ongoing ImmuneRACE study (first 160 participants) plus 1,254 subjects from 6 global collaborators. The dataset comprised deeply sampled blood TCRbeta repertoires from subjects exposed to, actively infected with, or recovered from COVID-19. The material from the prospective study consisted of cDNA or gDNA derived from T cells, B-cell-depleted T cells, or PBMCs. A de-identified subject ID, COVID-19 status, age in years and sex were almost always included in the sample metadata. A freely available public database, intended as a resource for researchers studying the immune response to SARS-CoV-2, is where the repertoires were released.

TCRbeta CDR3 regions were amplified from genomic DNA using the immunoSEQ Assay, a bias-controlled multiplex PCR. On the authors' methods: Within the assay, amplification of reference gene primers was used to estimate how many nucleated cells each sample contained. To quantify the absolute abundance of each unique TCRbeta CDR3 rearrangement, sequence reads were collapsed and filtered. For each sample, productive Simpson clonality was calculated by taking the square root of Simpson's diversity index across productive rearrangements. The table comes from immuneACCESS by way of TCRdb, which keeps in-frame sequences with V and J called. Part of the clones is missing from these tables; in studies checked, under half for an unresolved V gene and the rest for unknown reasons. The V and J calls and clone size were taken over from that table, and D and trimming were inferred from the DNA. Here the sample has about half a million clones; 70% to 90% occur a single time. Under 4% of the sample rests with the top ten.

General study outcomes and caveats: Clinical and demographic metadata were provided uncurated, with the amount varying by source and participant.

Taken from cysteine to phenylalanine, the CDR3 has 13 residues. Only CDR3 DNA is held: 39 bases, read in frame from base 1. Trimmed from V: 4 bases; trimmed from J: 2 bases; junction bases lacking a gene match: 3. As encoded in the germline V gene, CDR1 is SQVTM while CDR2 is ANQGSEA. What was sequenced was peripheral blood. This receptor was taken from a human donor in a cohort sampled during active COVID-19. The sequence joins TRBV29-1 to TRBJ1-2; 8 bases in the junction line up with TRBD1. Here is the DNA: TGCAGCGTTGCCGGGACAGGAAACTATGGCTACACCTTC. This gives the protein CSVAGTGNYGYTF. The entire variable domain, with the stretches around the CDR3 drawn from the reference TRBV29-1 and TRBJ1-2 proteins, is SAVISQKPSRDICQRGTSLTIQCQVDSQVTMMFWYRQQPGQSLTLIATANQGSEATYESGFVIDKFPISRPNLTFSTLTVSNMSPEDSSIYLCSVAGTGNYGYTFGSGTRLTVV.